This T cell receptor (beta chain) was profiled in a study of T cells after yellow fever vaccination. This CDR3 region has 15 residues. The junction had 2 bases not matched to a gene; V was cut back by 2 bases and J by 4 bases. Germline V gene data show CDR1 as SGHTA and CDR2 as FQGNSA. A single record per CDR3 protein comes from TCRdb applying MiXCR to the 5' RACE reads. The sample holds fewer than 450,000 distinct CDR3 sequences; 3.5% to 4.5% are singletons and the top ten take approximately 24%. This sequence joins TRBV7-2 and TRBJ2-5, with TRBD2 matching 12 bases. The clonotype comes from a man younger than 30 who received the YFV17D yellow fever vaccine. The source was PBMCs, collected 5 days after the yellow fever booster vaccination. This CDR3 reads CASSLRGLAGETQYF. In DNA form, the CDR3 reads TGTGCCAGCAGCTTAAGGGGACTAGCGGGAGAGACCCAGTACTTC.